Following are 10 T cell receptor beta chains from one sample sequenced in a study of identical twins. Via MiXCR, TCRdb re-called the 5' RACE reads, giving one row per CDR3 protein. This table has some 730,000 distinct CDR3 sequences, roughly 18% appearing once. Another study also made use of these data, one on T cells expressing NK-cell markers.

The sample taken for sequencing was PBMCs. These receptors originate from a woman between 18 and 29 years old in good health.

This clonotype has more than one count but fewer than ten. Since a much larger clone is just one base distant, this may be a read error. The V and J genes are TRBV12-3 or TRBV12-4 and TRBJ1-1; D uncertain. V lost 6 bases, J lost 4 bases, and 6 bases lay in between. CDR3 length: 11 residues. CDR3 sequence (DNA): TGTGCCAGCAGATATAGCACTGAAGCTTTCTTT. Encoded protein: CASRYSTEAFF.

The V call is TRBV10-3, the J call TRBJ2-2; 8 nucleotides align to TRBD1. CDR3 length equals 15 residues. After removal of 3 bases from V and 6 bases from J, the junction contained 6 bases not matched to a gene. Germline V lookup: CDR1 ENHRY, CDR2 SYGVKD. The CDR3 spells CAISDPGQGPGELFF. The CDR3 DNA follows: TGTGCCATCAGTGACCCTGGACAGGGTCCCGGGGAGCTGTTTTTT.

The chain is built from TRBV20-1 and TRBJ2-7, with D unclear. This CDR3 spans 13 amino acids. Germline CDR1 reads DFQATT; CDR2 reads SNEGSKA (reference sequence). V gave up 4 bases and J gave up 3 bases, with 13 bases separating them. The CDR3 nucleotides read TGCAGTGCTATAGACCCCACATACTACGAGCAGTACTTC. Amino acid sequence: CSAIDPTYYEQYF.

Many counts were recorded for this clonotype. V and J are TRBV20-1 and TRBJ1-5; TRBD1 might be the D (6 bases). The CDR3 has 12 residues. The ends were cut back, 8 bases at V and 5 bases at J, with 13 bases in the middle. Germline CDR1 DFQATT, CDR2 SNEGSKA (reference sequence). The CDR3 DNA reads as TGCAGTCCCGGACAGTACGATCAGCCCCAGCATTTT. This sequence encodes CSPGQYDQPQHF.

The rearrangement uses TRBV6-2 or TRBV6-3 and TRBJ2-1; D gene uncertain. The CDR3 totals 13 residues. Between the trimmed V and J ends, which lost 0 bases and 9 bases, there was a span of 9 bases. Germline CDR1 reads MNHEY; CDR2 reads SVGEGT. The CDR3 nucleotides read TGTGCCAGCAGTTACTCCAGGCTACTTGAGCAGTTCTTC. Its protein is CASSYSRLLEQFF.

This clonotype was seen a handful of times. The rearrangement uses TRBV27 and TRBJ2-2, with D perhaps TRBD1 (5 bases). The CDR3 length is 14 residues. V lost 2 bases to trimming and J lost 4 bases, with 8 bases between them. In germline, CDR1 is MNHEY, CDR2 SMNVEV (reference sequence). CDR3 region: CASSLQGLTGELFF. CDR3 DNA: TGTGCCAGCAGTTTACAGGGCCTCACCGGGGAGCTGTTTTTT.

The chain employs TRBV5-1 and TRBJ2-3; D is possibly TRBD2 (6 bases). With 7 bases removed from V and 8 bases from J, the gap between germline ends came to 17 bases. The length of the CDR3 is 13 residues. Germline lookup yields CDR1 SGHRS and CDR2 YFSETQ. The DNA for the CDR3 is TGCGCCAGCGTGCGAGATGGAGGGAGTACGCAGTATTTT. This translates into CASVRDGGSTQYF.

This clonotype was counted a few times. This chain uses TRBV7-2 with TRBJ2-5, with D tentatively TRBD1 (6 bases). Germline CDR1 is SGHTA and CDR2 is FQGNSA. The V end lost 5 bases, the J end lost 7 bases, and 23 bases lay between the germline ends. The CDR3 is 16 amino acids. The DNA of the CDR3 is TGTGCCAGCAGCGCCCTCTTGCAGGGGCCAAAAGGGACCCAGTACTTC. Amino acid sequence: CASSALLQGPKGTQYF.

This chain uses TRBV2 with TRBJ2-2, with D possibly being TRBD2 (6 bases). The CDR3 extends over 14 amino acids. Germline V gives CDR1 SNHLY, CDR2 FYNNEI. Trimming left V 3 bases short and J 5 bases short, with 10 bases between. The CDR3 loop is CASSDGGPTGELFF. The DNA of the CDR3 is TGTGCCAGCAGTGATGGAGGGCCGACCGGGGAGCTGTTTTTT.

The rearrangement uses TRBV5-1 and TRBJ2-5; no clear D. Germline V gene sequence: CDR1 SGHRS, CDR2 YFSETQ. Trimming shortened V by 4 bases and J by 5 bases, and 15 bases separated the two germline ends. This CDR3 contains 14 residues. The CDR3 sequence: CASSPTWAGETQYF. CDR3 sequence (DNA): TGCGCCAGCAGCCCGACGTGGGCCGGGGAGACCCAGTACTTC.